The entry below gives a single T cell receptor beta chain sequence along with its context. This sample was included in a study of Tregs in tolerant kidney transplant recipients. Unstimulated Tregs (CD4+CD25+CD127-) and CD4+CD25- non-Tregs were sorted from PBMCs. The CDR3 spans 15 residues. Germline CDR1 MNHNS, CDR2 SASEGT. V lost 4 bases and J 7 bases, leaving 17 bases between the germline ends. Produced via immunoSEQ multiplex PCR; TCRdb's table is partial and in-frame only. Among over 50,000 clones listed, around 83% were seen once. The chain combines TRBV6-1 with TRBJ2-1, with D possibly TRBD1 on 5 matching bases. The sequenced sample was CD4+ T cells from blood. This clonotype originated in a human donor in good health. The CDR3 spells CASSASLDSRNEQFF. Here the CDR3 DNA reads TGTGCCAGCAGTGCGTCCCTCGACAGCAGGAATGAGCAGTTCTTC.